Detailed here is one T cell receptor (beta chain). The data stem from a study of blood T cells in healthy people across ages. There are 14 residues in the CDR3. Germline assignment: CDR1 LNHDA and CDR2 SQIVND (reference sequence). V lost 4 bases to trimming and J lost 4 bases, with 13 bases between them. PBMCs numbering at least 7 million were isolated per sample. A second about 7 to 12 cycle PCR used barcoded and J-beta primers. Every cDNA was tagged by a template-switch adaptor with 12 random nucleotides. TCRdb passed the 5' RACE reads through MiXCR, listing each CDR3 protein once. The table lists roughly 1,100,000 distinct CDR3 sequences, about 25% of them singletons, with 0.65% to 0.95% in the top ten. The sample also formed part of further work on T cells of mothers and their children. That source adds: The yield was over 8 million TCR beta CDR3 reads from each mother and 2.5 million to 3.5 million from each child. Related mother and child pairs showed slightly greater overlap (not significant) than unrelated pairs did.

This chain joins TRBV19 and TRBJ1-1; TRBD1 might be the D (5 bases). This receptor was identified in a girl aged 2 to 9 in good health. The sequenced sample was blood. The CDR3 region has the DNA TGTGCCAGTAGTACCCAGGGAGGGACCACTGAAGCTTTCTTT. Amino acid sequence: CASSTQGGTTEAFF.